This passage covers 32 T cell receptor beta chains from one sample sequenced in a study of OX40 agonist ivuxolimab in advanced cancers. Clones were read by immunoSEQ multiplex PCR, and TCRdb kept only the in-frame ones, dropping some. The sample lists roughly 68,000 clones, about nine tenths occurring once. Sequencing used CD4+ or CD8+ T cells sorted from blood, obtained in a trial of the OX40 agonist ivuxolimab. All receptors derive from an adult with an advanced solid tumor such as melanoma, head and neck, liver or kidney cancer.

The chain uses TRBV5-1 and TRBJ1-3; weak D call: TRBD1 (6 bases). Germline CDR1 SGHRS, CDR2 YFSETQ. Trimming left V 5 bases short and J 6 bases short, with 21 bases between. The CDR3 spans 16 residues. The CDR3: CASSYQQGDGSNTIYF. In DNA, the CDR3 is TGCGCCAGCAGTTACCAACAGGGAGATGGGTCAAACACCATATATTTT.

CDR3 sequence (DNA): TGTGCCAGCAAGGGTGTTCACTATGGCTACACCTTC. This sequence encodes CASKGVHYGYTF. The chain couples TRBV7-2 to TRBJ1-2; D unclear. The V gene lost 7 bases and the J gene lost 3 bases, with 9 bases spanning the gap. Germline CDR1 SGHTA, CDR2 FQGNSA. CDR3 size: 12 residues.

The chain uses TRBV28 and TRBJ1-5; D perhaps matches TRBD1 (6 bases). Deletions cut 6 bases from V and 5 bases from J, with 11 bases between. Germline values: CDR1 MDHEN, CDR2 SYDVKM. This CDR3 has 13 amino acids. The DNA of the CDR3 is TGTGCCAGCAGAGACAGGAAGGATCAGCCCCAGCATTTT. Amino acid sequence: CASRDRKDQPQHF.

The genes are TRBV29-1 and TRBJ1-6; a possible D gene is TRBD1 (5 bases). The CDR3 length is 15 residues. V was trimmed by 0 bases and J by 8 bases, leaving 14 bases between them. From germline, CDR1 is SQVTM and CDR2 ANQGSEA. Written as DNA, the CDR3 is TGCAGCGTTGAAGAGGGGTACTCCAGGGATTCACCCCTCCACTTT. Amino acids: CSVEEGYSRDSPLHF.

This rearrangement joins TRBV7-2 to TRBJ2-3, with D maybe TRBD2 (6 bases). V gave up 5 bases and J gave up 8 bases, with 17 bases separating them. The CDR3 consists of 14 residues. The germline CDR1 and CDR2 sequences are SGHTA and FQGNSA. In DNA, the CDR3 is TGTGCCAGCAGCCGACCTGAGGCGGGGCCTACGCAGTATTTT. Protein: CASSRPEAGPTQYF.

The chain employs TRBV28 and TRBJ2-3, with D tentatively TRBD2 (6 bases). Germline CDR1 MDHEN, CDR2 SYDVKM. The ends were cut back, 2 bases at V and 3 bases at J, with 12 bases in the middle. CDR3 size: 15 residues. The CDR3 spells CASSLMAGKTDTQYF. CDR3 coding DNA: TGTGCCAGCAGTTTAATGGCGGGGAAGACAGATACGCAGTATTTT.

The rearrangement joins TRBV29-1 to TRBJ1-5; no reliable D call. This CDR3 has 12 amino acids. Germline V lookup: CDR1 SQVTM, CDR2 ANQGSEA. V lost 6 bases and J 5 bases, leaving 11 bases between the germline ends. The CDR3 coding sequence is TGCAGCGTGGGTAATCTTGATCAGCCCCAGCATTTT. Its translation: CSVGNLDQPQHF.

The V call is TRBV9, the J call TRBJ2-7, with TRBD1 identical over 7 bases. Trimming removed 0 bases from V and 5 bases from J; junction bases left unmatched: 11. Germline values: CDR1 SGDLS, CDR2 YYNGEE. CDR3 length: 16 residues. CDR3 residues: CASSVEADRVGDEQYF. The CDR3 DNA reads as TGTGCCAGCAGCGTAGAGGCCGACAGGGTTGGCGACGAGCAGTACTTC.

The rearrangement links TRBV18 to TRBJ1-2, with D tentatively TRBD1 (5 bases). V lost 0 bases, J lost 6 bases, and 23 bases lay in between. Germline CDR1 KGHSH, CDR2 LQKENI. This CDR3 has 18 amino acids. This CDR3 is CASSPPRGKPGYYDGYTF. The CDR3, as DNA: TGTGCCAGCTCACCACCGAGGGGAAAGCCGGGGTACTATGATGGCTACACCTTC.

The chain links TRBV7-2 to TRBJ2-3; no definite D call. The V gene's germline CDR1 is SGHTA and CDR2 FQGNSA. V was trimmed by 3 bases and J by 2 bases, leaving 6 bases between them. CDR3 length: 13 residues. CDR3 sequence reads: CASSLAVTDTQYF. The CDR3 DNA is TGTGCCAGCAGCTTGGCAGTCACAGATACGCAGTATTTT.

This chain links TRBV27 with TRBJ2-5, with a tentative D call TRBD2 (6 bases). Germline CDR1 reads MNHEY; CDR2 reads SMNVEV (reference sequence). This CDR3 spans 13 amino acids. V shed 6 bases and J shed 6 bases, with 14 bases lying between them. CDR3 coding DNA: TGTGCCAGCAGGGGGAGCGGGTTCAAGACCCAGTACTTC. This codes for CASRGSGFKTQYF.

The chain employs TRBV4-1 and TRBJ2-4, with 10 bases aligning to TRBD1. V lost 3 bases and J lost 7; bases outside the gene matches: 6. CDR1 is MGHRA and CDR2 is YSYEKL in the germline V gene. The CDR3 totals 15 residues. The CDR3 loop is CASSQGQGRANIQYF. CDR3 coding DNA: TGCGCCAGCAGCCAGGGACAGGGGAGGGCGAACATTCAGTACTTC.

This sequence joins TRBV6-1 and TRBJ1-2; 7 positions agree with TRBD1. Germline assignment: CDR1 MNHNS and CDR2 SASEGT. The junction had 8 bases not matched to a gene; V was cut back by 0 bases and J by 7 bases. This CDR3 contains 15 residues. The CDR3 DNA sequence: TGTGCCAGCAGTGAAGCGCTCGGACAGGCGACTGGCTACACCTTC. Its translation: CASSEALGQATGYTF.

The chain uses TRBV7-2 and TRBJ2-2; D ambiguous. This CDR3 comprises 15 residues. The V gene's germline CDR1 is SGHTA and CDR2 FQGNSA. V was trimmed by 2 bases and J by 1 base, leaving 8 bases between them. The DNA for the CDR3 is TGTGCCAGCAGCTTATTTAGGCAGAACACCGGGGAGCTGTTTTTT. Its translation is CASSLFRQNTGELFF.

The chain links TRBV27 to TRBJ2-3; the match to TRBD1 covers 10 bases. This CDR3 spans 13 amino acids. V gave up 8 bases and J gave up 6 bases; unmatched junction bases: 5. CDR1 and CDR2 (germline): MNHEY, SMNVEV (reference sequence). The CDR3 loop is CASGDRGRDTQYF. CDR3 bases: TGTGCCAGCGGAGACAGGGGGCGGGATACGCAGTATTTT.

The rearrangement joins TRBV28 to TRBJ1-4; no firm D call. V shed 8 bases and J shed 2 bases, with 15 bases lying between them. CDR1 and CDR2 from the germline V gene are MDHEN and SYDVKM. The length of the CDR3 is 15 residues. The CDR3 sequence is CASLEPGKTNEKLFF. CDR3 DNA sequence: TGTGCCAGCCTTGAGCCGGGGAAGACTAATGAAAAACTGTTTTTT.

V and J are TRBV30 and TRBJ2-7; D gene ambiguous. V was cut by 0 bases and J by 3 bases, with 9 bases left in between. The CDR3 length is 13 residues. From germline, CDR1 is GTSNPN and CDR2 SVGIG (reference sequence). DNA for the CDR3: TGTGCCTGGAGTGTGTACTCGGTCTACGAGCAGTACTTC. This translates into CAWSVYSVYEQYF. The full variable domain, with the rest looked up from reference TRBV30 and TRBJ2-7, is SQTIHQWPATLVQPVGSPLSLECTVEGTSNPNLYWYRQAAGRGLQLLFYSVGIGQISSEVPQNLSASRPQDRQFILSSKKLLLSDSGFYLCAWSVYSVYEQYFGPGTRLTVT.

This clone was seen a handful of times. The V and J genes are TRBV20-1 and TRBJ1-2; possibly TRBD1 for D (5 bases). Germline CDR1 is DFQATT and CDR2 is SNEGSKA (reference sequence). The germline V and J ends were trimmed by 6 bases and 4 bases, with 9 bases remaining between them. The CDR3 has 11 amino acids. The chain's CDR3 is CSAPTAYGYTF. As DNA, the CDR3 is TGCAGTGCCCCGACAGCCTATGGCTACACCTTC.

This clone was detected only once. The V and J genes are TRBV4-1 and TRBJ1-5; D not resolved. There are 14 residues in the CDR3. Germline V gives CDR1 MGHRA, CDR2 YSYEKL. V lost 0 bases and J 8 bases, leaving 11 bases between the germline ends. The CDR3 region is CASSQDGDLKPQHF. The CDR3 DNA is TGCGCCAGCAGCCAAGATGGCGATTTAAAGCCCCAGCATTTT.

This clone was counted a single time. The gene calls are TRBV19 and TRBJ1-1, with D maybe TRBD1 (5 bases). Trimming removed 7 bases at V and 3 bases at J, with 12 bases between. CDR3 size: 13 residues. In germline, CDR1 is LNHDA, CDR2 SQIVND (reference sequence). The CDR3 sequence: CASTEGRYTEAFF. CDR3 DNA: TGTGCCAGTACCGAGGGACGGTACACTGAAGCTTTCTTT. The full variable domain, rest sourced from reference TRBV19 and TRBJ1-1, is DGGITQSPKYLFRKEGQNVTLSCEQNLNHDAMYWYRQDPGQGLRLIYYSQIVNDFQKGDIAEGYSVSREKKESFPLTVTSAQKNPTAFYLCASTEGRYTEAFFGQGTRLTVV.

The chain uses TRBV14 and TRBJ1-5, with D possibly matching TRBD1 (5 bases). Trimming stripped 4 bases from V and 0 bases from J, with 13 bases between. CDR3 size: 16 residues. The V gene's germline CDR1 is SGHDN and CDR2 FVKESK. The CDR3 spells CASSRQGPYSNQPQHF. The CDR3 DNA reads TGTGCCAGCAGCCGGCAGGGCCCTTATAGCAATCAGCCCCAGCATTTT.

This clone showed up just once. CDR3: CASRGRGSGNTIYF. The CDR3 DNA reads TGTGCCAGTCGAGGGAGGGGCTCTGGAAACACCATATATTTT. This sequence joins TRBV27 and TRBJ1-3; D is possibly TRBD1 (5 bases). The CDR3 is 14 residues long. Trimming took off 9 bases at V and 0 bases at J, with 12 bases between the two ends. Germline V gives CDR1 MNHEY, CDR2 SMNVEV (reference sequence).

The chain combines TRBV19 with TRBJ2-2; D may correspond to TRBD1 or TRBD2 (5 bases each). The CDR3 is 12 residues long. In germline, CDR1 is LNHDA, CDR2 SQIVND (reference sequence). Trimming took 5 bases from V and 16 from J, leaving 17 bases between them. The CDR3 region has the DNA TGTGCCAGTAGTTCCCGGGACCTACAACCGTTTTTT. The encoded protein is CASSSRDLQPFF.

The rearrangement joins TRBV5-5 to TRBJ1-5, with 7 nucleotides matching TRBD1. The ends lost 4 bases at V and 5 bases at J; junction bases unmatched: 3. The germline gives CDR1 SGHKS, CDR2 YYEKEE (reference sequence). CDR3 length: 13 amino acids. The DNA of the CDR3 is TGTGCCAGCAGCGTCACAGGGGATCAGCCCCAGCATTTT. Protein sequence: CASSVTGDQPQHF.

The chain is built from TRBV27 and TRBJ2-1; 10 positions agree with TRBD2. The CDR3 spans 14 residues. The ends lost 8 bases at V and 6 bases at J; junction bases unmatched: 7. The germline CDR1 and CDR2 sequences are MNHEY and SMNVEV (reference sequence). CDR3 nucleotides: TGTGCCAGCCAGACTAGCGGGTGGATCAATGAGCAGTTCTTC. It is translated as CASQTSGWINEQFF.

The chain links TRBV11-3 to TRBJ1-2; D not resolved. Trimming took off 0 bases at V and 8 bases at J, with 7 bases between the two ends. CDR3 length equals 12 residues. Germline lookup yields CDR1 SGHNT and CDR2 YENEEA. CDR3 amino acids: CASSLDVEGYTF. DNA for the CDR3: TGTGCCAGCAGCTTAGATGTCGAAGGCTACACCTTC. Drawing the rest from reference TRBV11-3 and TRBJ1-2, the complete variable domain is EAGVVQSPRYKIIEKKQPVAFWCNPISGHNTLYWYLQNLGQGPELLIRYENEEAVDDSQLPKDRFSAERLKGVDSTLKIQPAELGDSAVYLCASSLDVEGYTFGSGTRLTVV.

The rearrangement links TRBV5-4 to TRBJ1-4, with D possibly TRBD1 on 5 matching bases. Germline CDR1 SGHNT, CDR2 YYREEE (reference sequence). This CDR3 spans 15 amino acids. V was clipped by 4 bases and J by 12 bases, with 22 bases between them. The CDR3 sequence: CASSQIGTARGELFF. CDR3 nucleotides: TGTGCCAGCAGCCAGATCGGGACGGCCCGTGGGGAACTGTTTTTT.

V usage is TRBV7-3 and J usage is TRBJ2-1; D might be TRBD1 (5 bases). CDR1 is SGHTA, CDR2 FQGTGA, per germline. The CDR3 spans 19 residues. The V and J ends lost 1 base and 1 base respectively, with 20 bases between them. The CDR3 loop reads CASSLREQAFGFSYNEQFF. The CDR3 bases are TGTGCCAGCAGCTTAAGAGAACAGGCCTTCGGATTTTCCTACAATGAGCAGTTCTTC.

The V gene is TRBV18, the J gene TRBJ2-5; 8 bases fit TRBD1. The CDR3 length is 14 residues. Germline V lookup: CDR1 KGHSH, CDR2 LQKENI. V lost 6 bases, J lost 5 bases, and 8 bases stayed unmatched. CDR3 bases: TGTGCCAGCTCCCAAACAGGGGGAGTGGAGACCCAGTACTTC. Translated: CASSQTGGVETQYF.

This chain uses TRBV7-2 with TRBJ1-1; TRBD1 agrees at 9 bases. The V and J ends lost 7 bases and 9 bases, in that order; junction bases with no gene match: 9. CDR1 and CDR2 from the germline V gene are SGHTA and FQGNSA. This CDR3 is built from 13 residues. The chain's CDR3 is CASTADRGPQAFF. The CDR3 DNA is TGTGCCAGCACCGCGGACAGGGGACCTCAAGCTTTCTTT.

V usage is TRBV6-5 and J usage is TRBJ2-7, with a tentative D call TRBD1 (6 bases). V was pared by 5 bases and J by 1 base, with 12 bases between. This CDR3 spans 14 amino acids. Germline V lookup: CDR1 MNHEY, CDR2 SVGAGI. The CDR3 sequence is CASSPRDTSYEQYF. Written as DNA, the CDR3 is TGTGCCAGCAGTCCCCGGGACACTTCCTACGAGCAGTACTTC.

The rearrangement joins TRBV6-5 to TRBJ2-2, with D hard to call. The V gene's germline CDR1 is MNHEY and CDR2 SVGAGI. V lost 5 bases and J 6 bases, leaving 13 bases between the germline ends. CDR3 length: 14 residues. DNA for the CDR3: TGTGCCAGCAGTCGGGCCCCCCCCGCCGGGGAGCTGTTTTTT. This translates into CASSRAPPAGELFF.